This entry is about one T cell receptor beta chain. What it recognizes is unknown. The source of the sample is a study of identifying expanded T cells in peripheral blood. General study points: Variance in clone template counts between two-week samples significantly increased with total template count across all healthy donors. Differentially abundant clones: approximately 1.3 between replicates, 15 to 17 at around 14 days, around 20 at four.

This CDR3 region has 16 residues. Germline-derived CDR1 and CDR2 are SGHRS and YFSETQ. Deletions cut 5 bases from V and 3 bases from J, with 20 bases between. Clones were sequenced by immunoSEQ multiplex PCR, and TCRdb holds only the in-frame ones, with some missing. Among approximately 110,000 clones listed, around 90% were seen once. No infections or other immune events were documented during collection. The sequenced material came from blood. This chain links TRBV5-1 with TRBJ1-1, with D uncertain. The TCR originated in a person aged 18 to 75 in good health. The CDR3 nucleotides read TGCGCCAGCAGGAACTTTTTGGGGATAGCGGACACTGAAGCTTTCTTT. This gives the protein CASRNFLGIADTEAFF.